The 26 T cell receptor beta chains presented below share a single source sample, sequenced in a study of shared clonotypes between healthy human individuals. The data were produced by immunoSEQ multiplex PCR, yet TCRdb's version contains in-frame clones alone and is incomplete. The sample consists of about 2.1 million clones, approximately 94% of them appearing once. Only CD45RO-negative cells positively selected for CCR7 counted as naive CD8 cells, so terminally differentiated effector memory CD45RA+ cells were excluded. The specimen was naive CD8+ T cells from PBMCs. Every receptor here comes from a man between 18 and 35 years old in good health. Some clones in this sample may be carry-over from other donors' samples.

The chain is built from TRBV19 and TRBJ2-5; 8 bases align to TRBD2. V dropped 6 bases and J dropped 4; count of bases not matched to a gene: 1. Germline V lookup: CDR1 LNHDA, CDR2 SQIVND (reference sequence). The CDR3 spans 12 residues. The CDR3 DNA follows: TGTGCCAGTAGGAGCGGGAGAGAGACCCAGTACTTC. It encodes CASRSGRETQYF. Together with reference TRBV19 and TRBJ2-5, the CDR3 gives the full variable domain: DGGITQSPKYLFRKEGQNVTLSCEQNLNHDAMYWYRQDPGQGLRLIYYSQIVNDFQKGDIAEGYSVSREKKESFPLTVTSAQKNPTAFYLCASRSGRETQYFGPGTRLLVL.

V usage is TRBV7-9 and J usage is TRBJ2-3, with 12 bases identical to TRBD1. This CDR3 region has 16 residues. Germline trimming cut 5 bases from V and 2 bases from J; bases unmatched to any gene: 5. Germline-derived CDR1 and CDR2 are SEHNR and FQNEAQ (reference sequence). The CDR3 DNA reads TGTGCCAGCAGCCGAAGGGACAGGGGGCCCACAGATACGCAGTATTTT. Amino acids: CASSRRDRGPTDTQYF.

This clone was found once. The chain has TRBV11-3 and TRBJ2-2; no clear D gene. CDR3 size: 13 residues. V was trimmed by 6 bases and J by 7 bases, leaving 12 bases between them. From germline, CDR1 is SGHNT and CDR2 YENEEA. The CDR3 DNA follows: TGTGCCAGCAGTCTCACCTATGGCGGGGAGCTGTTTTTT. This translates into CASSLTYGGELFF.

This clone has only a few counts. J is TRBJ1-1 and V is TRBV4-1, with D tentatively TRBD1 (6 bases). This CDR3 is built from 14 residues. The V and J ends lost 4 bases and 5 bases respectively, with 14 bases between them. The germline CDR1 and CDR2 sequences are MGHRA and YSYEKL. The CDR3 DNA reads as TGCGCCAGCAGCCCCCGGGTAGGGACAACTGAAGCTTTCTTT. Its translation: CASSPRVGTTEAFF.

V is TRBV7-9 and J is TRBJ2-3; D uncertain. Germline CDR1 reads SEHNR; CDR2 reads FQNEAQ (reference sequence). This CDR3 contains 14 residues. Trimming removed 2 bases at V and 4 bases at J, with 10 bases between. The CDR3 sequence: CASSLILAADTQYF. The CDR3 coding sequence is TGTGCCAGCAGCTTAATTTTGGCGGCAGATACGCAGTATTTT.

The chain carries TRBV27 and TRBJ2-7; 13 bases are a match to TRBD2. Germline values: CDR1 MNHEY, CDR2 SMNVEV (reference sequence). With V trimmed by 6 bases and J by 4 bases, 6 bases remained unmatched. CDR3 length: 15 residues. The CDR3: CASRIGLAGEYEQYF. The CDR3 DNA reads TGTGCCAGCAGGATCGGACTAGCGGGAGAGTACGAGCAGTACTTC.

The chain has TRBV29-1 and TRBJ1-2; no clear D. V lost 6 bases and J lost 4, with 12 bases in between. CDR1 SQVTM and CDR2 ANQGSEA come from the germline V gene. The CDR3 covers 12 residues. The CDR3: CSVPGLSYGYTF. The CDR3 DNA reads TGCAGCGTGCCGGGCCTCTCCTATGGCTACACCTTC.

CDR3 region: CASSPGGEETEAFF. CDR3 DNA: TGTGCCAGCAGCCCAGGGGGGGAGGAAACTGAAGCTTTCTTT. The gene calls are TRBV9 and TRBJ1-1; 7 nucleotides line up with TRBD1. CDR1 SGDLS and CDR2 YYNGEE come from the germline V gene. The CDR3 runs to 14 residues. V lost 4 bases and J lost 5; bases outside the gene matches: 8.

This clone came up a few times. The V call is TRBV19, the J call TRBJ1-5; TRBD1 aligns across 7 bases. The J segment lost 4 bases and the V segment lost 3 bases, leaving 6 bases of the junction unmatched. The CDR3 has 15 amino acids. Germline V CDR1 and CDR2: LNHDA, SQIVND (reference sequence). The CDR3 bases are TGTGCCAGTAGTATGATGACAGGGATTAATCAGCCCCAGCATTTT. Protein product: CASSMMTGINQPQHF.

This chain connects TRBV11-3 to TRBJ2-1, with a tentative D call TRBD2 (5 bases). CDR1 is SGHNT, CDR2 YENEEA, per germline. The CDR3 is 14 residues long. V was pared by 4 bases and J by 1 base, with 8 bases between. CDR3 loop: CASSSGISYNEQFF. The CDR3 DNA follows: TGTGCCAGCAGCTCGGGGATATCCTACAATGAGCAGTTCTTC.

This sequence joins TRBV27 and TRBJ1-5; D not certain. Germline V gene data show CDR1 as MNHEY and CDR2 as SMNVEV (reference sequence). Trimming pared 1 base from V and 0 bases from J, leaving 10 bases between. This CDR3 is built from 16 residues. CDR3 coding DNA: TGTGCCAGCAGTTTATGGGGATCCTATAGCAATCAGCCCCAGCATTTT. This sequence encodes CASSLWGSYSNQPQHF.

A single count supports this clone. The gene calls are TRBV21-1 and TRBJ2-7; whether TRBD2, the table's D call, matches the DNA was not checked. TRBV21-1 is termed a pseudogene. The CDR3 is 21 residues long. The CDR3 sequence: CASSKFPRWRLARWSHYEQYF. Here the CDR3 DNA reads TGTGCCAGCAGCAAGTTCCCCCGGTGGCGCTTGGCGAGGTGGTCCCACTACGAGCAGTACTTC.

Here the CDR3 DNA reads TGTGCCAGTAGTCTGGACAGGGCAACAGATACGCAGTATTTT. Protein sequence: CASSLDRATDTQYF. The rearrangement links TRBV19 to TRBJ2-3, with 8 bases fitting TRBD1. Germline CDR1 LNHDA, CDR2 SQIVND (reference sequence). This CDR3 is 14 amino acids long. With 5 bases clipped from V and 3 bases from J, the junction kept 4 bases outside the gene matches.

V gene TRBV6-1 combines with J gene TRBJ1-5; D may be TRBD1 (5 bases). CDR1 is MNHNS and CDR2 is SASEGT in the germline V gene. V lost 6 bases and J lost 3, with 12 bases in between. This CDR3 contains 14 residues. Here the CDR3 DNA reads TGTGCCAGCAGGGGACGGAGCCTCAATCAGCCCCAGCATTTT. Protein product: CASRGRSLNQPQHF.

As for this clone: This specimen includes other DNA sequences encoding the same CDR3. The J gene is TRBJ1-5, the V gene TRBV27, with no clear D. The V gene's germline CDR1 is MNHEY and CDR2 SMNVEV (reference sequence). The V end was cut by 6 bases, the J end by 4 bases, with 7 bases between. CDR3 size: 12 residues. The CDR3 sequence: CASRKGNQPQHF. The DNA for the CDR3 is TGTGCCAGCAGAAAAGGTAATCAGCCCCAGCATTTT.

The chain links TRBV27 to TRBJ2-7; D gene unclear. Germline V gene data show CDR1 as MNHEY and CDR2 as SMNVEV (reference sequence). CDR3 size: 16 residues. V gave up 2 bases and J gave up 0 bases, with 14 bases separating them. The CDR3 nucleotides read TGTGCCAGCAGTTTAGGGCCGGGCTCGAGCTCCTACGAGCAGTACTTC. Protein: CASSLGPGSSSYEQYF.

Regarding this clone: The sample carries other DNA sequences with the same CDR3. CDR3 region: CASSYSGNTGELFF. In DNA, the CDR3 is TGTGCCAGCAGTTACTCGGGGAACACCGGGGAGCTGTTTTTT. The V call is TRBV6-5, the J call TRBJ2-2; D is ambiguous. V gave up 0 bases and J gave up 1 base, with 3 bases separating them. The CDR3 spans 14 residues. Germline V gives CDR1 MNHEY, CDR2 SVGAGI.

V gene TRBV5-1 combines with J gene TRBJ2-3; D perhaps matches TRBD2 (5 bases). Trimming took off 4 bases at V and 6 bases at J, with 12 bases between the two ends. CDR3 size: 13 residues. CDR1 is SGHRS and CDR2 is YFSETQ in the germline V gene. The DNA for the CDR3 is TGCGCCAGCAGCCCAGGACTGGCCGATACGCAGTATTTT. This encodes CASSPGLADTQYF.

V is TRBV7-8 and J is TRBJ1-2; the match to TRBD1 covers 9 bases. CDR1 is SGHVS and CDR2 is FQNEAQ in the germline V gene. V was clipped by 4 bases and J by 0 bases; unmatched bases: 12. CDR3 length equals 18 residues. The chain's CDR3 is CASSSPARQGVPNYGYTF. The DNA of the CDR3 is TGTGCCAGCAGCTCCCCGGCGAGACAGGGGGTCCCTAACTATGGCTACACCTTC.

There are a few counts of this clone. Within the sample, other DNA sequences also encode this same CDR3. The chain uses TRBV19 and TRBJ1-4; D is undetermined. The CDR3 extends over 13 amino acids. V was cut by 3 bases and J by 8 bases, with 10 bases left in between. Germline V gene lookup returns CDR1 LNHDA and CDR2 SQIVND (reference sequence). The CDR3 nucleotides are TGTGCCAGTAGTATCGACGGCGAGGAAAAACTGTTTTTT. Translating gives CASSIDGEEKLFF.

The CDR3 loop is CASSPGPGQGGNQPQHF. The CDR3 DNA is TGTGCCAGCAGTCCAGGTCCGGGACAGGGTGGCAATCAGCCCCAGCATTTT. V gene TRBV27 combines with J gene TRBJ1-5; 9 bases align to TRBD1. J was trimmed by 2 bases and V by 5 bases; bases with no gene match: 10. Germline loops: CDR1 MNHEY, CDR2 SMNVEV (reference sequence). The CDR3 has 17 residues.

V and J are TRBV12-5 and TRBJ1-1; D is undetermined. The CDR3 length is 14 residues. CDR1 LGHNT and CDR2 FRNRAP come from the germline V gene. V dropped 1 base and J dropped 2 bases, with 8 bases sitting between them. The CDR3 loop reads CASGLGAGNTEAFF. CDR3 coding DNA: TGTGCTAGTGGTTTGGGAGCGGGAAACACTGAAGCTTTCTTT.

About this clone itself: Other DNA sequences from this sample encode an identical CDR3 as well. This chain links TRBV27 with TRBJ1-1; unclear D gene. This CDR3 region has 13 residues. Germline CDR1 and CDR2: MNHEY and SMNVEV (reference sequence). Trimming took off 4 bases at V and 0 bases at J, with 6 bases between the two ends. The CDR3 sequence is CASSSAVNTEAFF. In nucleotides, the CDR3 is TGTGCCAGCAGTTCGGCAGTGAACACTGAAGCTTTCTTT.

This clone has only one observation. The chain uses TRBV28 and TRBJ2-5; weak D call: TRBD1 (5 bases). Trimming removed 3 bases at V and 5 bases at J, with 16 bases between. Germline V gene sequence: CDR1 MDHEN, CDR2 SYDVKM. The CDR3 consists of 15 residues. The CDR3 DNA sequence: TGTGCCAGCAGTTTCTTTGGCAGGCCAGGGGAGACCCAGTACTTC. Amino acids: CASSFFGRPGETQYF.

The rearrangement joins TRBV7-9 to TRBJ1-4; 10 nucleotides agree with TRBD1. The CDR3 loop spans 16 amino acids. CDR1 is SEHNR, CDR2 FQNEAQ, per germline (reference sequence). With 4 bases clipped from V and 2 bases from J, the junction kept 4 bases outside the gene matches. The CDR3 sequence: CASSSRQGATNEKLFF. For the CDR3, the DNA is TGTGCCAGCAGCTCGCGACAGGGGGCGACTAATGAAAAACTGTTTTTT.

This chain links TRBV28 with TRBJ2-2; D tentatively fits TRBD1 or TRBD2 (5 bases each). The V and J ends lost 6 bases and 2 bases respectively, with 16 bases between them. This CDR3 contains 16 residues. Germline V CDR1 and CDR2: MDHEN, SYDVKM. The CDR3 loop is CASRPTGPTNTGELFF. CDR3 bases: TGTGCCAGCAGACCCACGGGACCAACCAACACCGGGGAGCTGTTTTTT.